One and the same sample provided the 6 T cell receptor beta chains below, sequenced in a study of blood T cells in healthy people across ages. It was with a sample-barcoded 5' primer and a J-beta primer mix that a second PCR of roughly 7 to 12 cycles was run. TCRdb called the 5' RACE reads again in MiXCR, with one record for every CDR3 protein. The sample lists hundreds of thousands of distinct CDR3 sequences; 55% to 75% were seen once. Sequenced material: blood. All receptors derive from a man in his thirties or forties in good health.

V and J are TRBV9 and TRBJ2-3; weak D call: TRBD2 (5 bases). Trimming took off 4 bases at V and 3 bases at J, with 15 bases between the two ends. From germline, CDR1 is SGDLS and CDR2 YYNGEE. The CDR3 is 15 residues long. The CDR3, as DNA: TGTGCCAGCAGCCCCGGACTGAGACCGACAGATACGCAGTATTTT. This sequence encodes CASSPGLRPTDTQYF.

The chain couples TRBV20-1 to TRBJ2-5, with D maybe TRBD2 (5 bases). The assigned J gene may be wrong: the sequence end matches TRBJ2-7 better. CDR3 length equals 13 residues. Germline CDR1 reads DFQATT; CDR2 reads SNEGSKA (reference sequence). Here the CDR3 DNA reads TGCAGTGCTAGGAGCGGTATTACCTACGAGCAGTACTTC. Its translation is CSARSGITYEQYF.

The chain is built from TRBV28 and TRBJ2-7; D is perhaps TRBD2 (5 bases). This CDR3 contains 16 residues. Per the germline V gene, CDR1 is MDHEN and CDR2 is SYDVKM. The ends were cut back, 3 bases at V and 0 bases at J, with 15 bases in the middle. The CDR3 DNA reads TGTGCCAGCAGTTTTAGGTATCAGCGGCCCTCCTACGAGCAGTACTTC. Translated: CASSFRYQRPSYEQYF.

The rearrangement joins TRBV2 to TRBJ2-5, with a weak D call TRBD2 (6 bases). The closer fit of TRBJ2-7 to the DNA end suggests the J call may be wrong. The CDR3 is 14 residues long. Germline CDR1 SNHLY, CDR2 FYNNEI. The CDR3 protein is CASSLDRGRSEQYF. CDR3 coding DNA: TGTGCCAGCAGTCTTGACCGAGGGAGGAGCGAGCAGTACTTC.

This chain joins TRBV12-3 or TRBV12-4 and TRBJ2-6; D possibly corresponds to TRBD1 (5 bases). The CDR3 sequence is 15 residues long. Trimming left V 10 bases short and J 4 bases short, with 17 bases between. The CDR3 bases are TGTGCCATCGAGCCTCAGGGCGCAGGGGCCAACGTCCTGACTTTC. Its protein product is CAIEPQGAGANVLTF.

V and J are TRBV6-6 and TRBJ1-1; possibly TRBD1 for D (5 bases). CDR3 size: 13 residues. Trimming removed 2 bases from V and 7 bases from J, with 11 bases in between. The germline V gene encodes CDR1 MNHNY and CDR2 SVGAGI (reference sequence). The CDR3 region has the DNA TGTGCCAGCAGTTACCGGACAAGAGATGAAGCTTTCTTT. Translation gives CASSYRTRDEAFF.